These 4 T cell receptor beta chains share one sample of origin, sequenced in a study of human T cells and chemical hapten exposure. Time point noted: patch test 1, 2 weeks after DPC sensitization. Treatment of the sample: therapeutic diphenylcyclopropenone sensitization with weekly scalp DPC. MiXCR was run by TCRdb on the RACE reads, yielding one entry per CDR3 protein. The data show around 380,000 distinct CDR3 sequences, roughly 4.8% seen once. The sample in question was whole blood, obtained in connection with sensitization to the hapten diphenylcyclopropenone (DPC). The receptors stem from a woman between 45 and 60 years old with alopecia areata. Some clones in this sample may be carry-over from other donors' samples.

There are many counts of this clonotype. The V call is TRBV25-1, the J call TRBJ2-1, with D tentatively TRBD1 or TRBD2 (5 bases each). Germline CDR1 reads MGHDK; CDR2 reads SYGVNS. Trimming shortened V by 4 bases and J by 9 bases, and 13 bases separated the two germline ends. CDR3 length: 13 residues. CDR3 sequence reads: CASSGDLWGEQFF. CDR3 DNA sequence: TGTGCCAGCAGTGGGGACCTCTGGGGTGAGCAGTTCTTC.

This clonotype was counted between two and nine times. The J gene is TRBJ1-2, the V gene TRBV2; D not resolved. V lost 4 bases and J 4 bases, leaving 10 bases between the germline ends. The CDR3 is made up of 13 amino acids. Germline CDR1 and CDR2: SNHLY and FYNNEI. The chain's CDR3 is CASSAGRGYGYTF. DNA of the CDR3: TGTGCCAGCAGTGCGGGCCGGGGCTATGGCTACACCTTC.

In regard to this clonotype: This clone may be a read error of a much larger clone one base away. The chain uses TRBV28 and TRBJ2-7, with D unclear. Germline-derived CDR1 and CDR2 are MDHEN and SYDVKM. This CDR3 is built from 13 residues. CDR3 residues: CATSFGPGSEQYF. CDR3 sequence (DNA): TGTGCCACCAGTTTCGGCCCAGGCTCCGAGCAGTACTTC.

The sample holds a few counts of this clonotype. The chain combines TRBV2 with TRBJ2-4; 11 bases agree with TRBD2. The CDR3 covers 19 residues. The V segment lost 4 bases and the J segment 0 bases; nucleotides outside the gene matches: 11. Germline CDR1 is SNHLY and CDR2 is FYNNEI. The CDR3 loop is CASSVGLAGGPLAKNIQYF. The CDR3 DNA reads as TGTGCCAGCAGTGTAGGCCTAGCGGGGGGACCTTTAGCCAAAAACATTCAGTACTTC.